This TCR beta chain appears in the sequencing data of a study of blood T cell repertoires in COVID-19. Overall study context: Samples came from the United States, Italy and Spain, spanning acute and convalescent COVID-19.

V shed 0 bases and J shed 8 bases, with 13 bases lying between them. The CDR3 has 15 amino acids. Germline CDR1 and CDR2: MNHEY and SVGAGI. Clones were read by immunoSEQ multiplex PCR, and TCRdb kept only the in-frame ones, dropping some. The data hold about 26,000 clones, with 70% to 90% observed a single time. This sequence joins TRBV6-5 and TRBJ2-2; perhaps TRBD1 as D (6 bases). The sequenced sample consisted of peripheral blood. This TCR derives from a human donor in a cohort sampled during active COVID-19. The DNA for the CDR3 is TGTGCCAGCAGTTACTCCTACAGGGCTCCGGGGGAGCTGTTTTTT. This gives the protein CASSYSYRAPGELFF.